These T cell receptor beta chains were read from a single sample in a study of liver allograft versus peripheral blood T cells. TCRdb redid the calling of the reads with MiXCR, one entry per CDR3 protein. The table has over 10,000 distinct CDR3 sequences, 25% to 35% seen once; the top ten hold around 2.3%. Receptor source: a human patient who had a liver transplant. The graft donor may have contributed some T cells. CDR3s leave out the opening cysteine and the closing phenylalanine or tryptophan.

len | v_gene | CDR3aa
17 | TRBV7-9 | ASSLERRLPGVNPGELF
11 | TRBV6-5 | ASTRPGGNEQF
10 | TRBV7-2 | ASSYQGYGYT
13 | TRBV5-6 | ASSIAQGRNYGYT
15 | TRBV6-5 | ASSRHLPGKGDYGYT
14 | TRBV18 | ASSPRQGEWSQPQH
13 | TRBV7-9 | ASSPGQLLNEKLF
15 | TRBV9 | ASSVSPRVDSGNTIY
13 | TRBV30 | AWSVLGQGEEKLF
13 | TRBV12-3/TRBV12-4 | ASSALAGGYNEQF
13 | TRBV24-1 | ATSGGGGGDDEQF
10 | TRBV6-2/TRBV6-3 | ASSYWQQPQH
11 | TRBV10-3 | AISPGVGYGYT
14 | TRBV18 | ASSPQGGGEWNEQF
14 | TRBV27 | ASSFSGTGGNYGYT
10 | TRBV18 | ASSPWVDTQY
12 | TRBV28 | ASRHGTGNTEAF
11 | TRBV6-1 | AHSVGAGYGYT
14 | TRBV10-3 | AITSATSDFDGTQY
12 | TRBV11-2 | ASRSGQVYTEAF
14 | TRBV10-3 | ASSLTSGTVNSPLH
13 | TRBV20-1 | SARDMESGGQPQH
12 | TRBV7-2 | ASLPGQGTSPLH
12 | TRBV19 | ASSMGGGVTEAF
11 | TRBV6-1 | ASSEGGDTEAF
12 | TRBV19 | ASSTSREHYEQY
13 | TRBV28 | ASRPLAGGYNEQF
13 | TRBV6-5 | ASGAGGTLNTEAF
12 | TRBV19 | ASTLQRGMDEQF
13 | TRBV18 | ASSPTGTGESGYT
9 | TRBV29-1 | SVEGNRELY
13 | TRBV27 | ASSLQGLVTSEQY
12 | TRBV18 | ASSPPPGDTEAF
13 | TRBV6-1 | ASRPPPANTGELF
12 | TRBV9 | ASSPQGLSYEQY
14 | TRBV7-9 | ASSPSTGSGNSPLH
13 | TRBV7-9 | ASSLGPDANYGYT
11 | TRBV20-1 | SAPSAPYNEQF